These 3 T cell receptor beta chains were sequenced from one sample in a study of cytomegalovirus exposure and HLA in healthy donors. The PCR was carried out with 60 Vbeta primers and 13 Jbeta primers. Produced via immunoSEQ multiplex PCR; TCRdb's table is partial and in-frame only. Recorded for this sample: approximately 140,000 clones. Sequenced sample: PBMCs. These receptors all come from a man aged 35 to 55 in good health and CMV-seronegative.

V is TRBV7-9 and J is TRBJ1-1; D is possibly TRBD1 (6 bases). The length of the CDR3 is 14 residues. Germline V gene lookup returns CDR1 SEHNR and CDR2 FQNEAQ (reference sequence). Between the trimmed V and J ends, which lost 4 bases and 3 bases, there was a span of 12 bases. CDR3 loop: CASSSRGSDTEAFF. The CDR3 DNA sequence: TGTGCCAGCAGCTCTAGGGGGTCCGACACTGAAGCTTTCTTT.

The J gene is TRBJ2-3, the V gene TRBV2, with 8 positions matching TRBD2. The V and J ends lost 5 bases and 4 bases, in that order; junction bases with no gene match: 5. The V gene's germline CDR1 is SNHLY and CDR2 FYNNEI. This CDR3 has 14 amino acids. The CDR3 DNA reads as TGTGCCAGCAGTTCCCGGGGGGGGGCAGATACGCAGTATTTT. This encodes CASSSRGGADTQYF.

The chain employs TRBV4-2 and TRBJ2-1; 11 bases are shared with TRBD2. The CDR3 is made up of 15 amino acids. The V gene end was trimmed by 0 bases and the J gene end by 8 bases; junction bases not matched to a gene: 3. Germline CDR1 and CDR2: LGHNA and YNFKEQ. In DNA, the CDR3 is TGTGCCAGCAGCCAAGAACTAGCGGGGGTCTATGAGCAGTTCTTC. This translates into CASSQELAGVYEQFF.